Listed below are T cell receptor beta chains from one sample, sequenced in a study of shared T cell receptors in the human thymus. Sequencing was performed with immunoSEQ multiplex PCR; in TCRdb, only in-frame clones are kept and a portion is missing. The data contain some 760,000 clones, 70% to 90% of them seen just once; the ten biggest clones take up more than 0.008%. These data were also reused for a study on human thymus T cells.

The specimen was thymocytes. The receptors here all came from a girl in the first two years of life with a congenital heart defect. CDR3s leave out the opening cysteine and the closing phenylalanine or tryptophan.

J: TRBJ1-3; V: TRBV9; CDR3: ASSADRVSGNTIY
J: TRBJ2-3; V: TRBV9; CDR3: ASTPGLAGGFSTDTQY
J: TRBJ1-5; V: TRBV6-1; CDR3: ASSEGVPGRPIQPQH
J: TRBJ2-4; V: TRBV14; CDR3: ASSQGQVAKNIQY
J: TRBJ2-7; V: TRBV5-6; CDR3: ASSYAPGRFFYREQY
J: TRBJ2-7; V: TRBV4-1; CDR3: ASSQVLAGGRDAYEQY
J: TRBJ1-1; V: TRBV5-1; CDR3: ASSLVWHPNTEAF
J: TRBJ1-2; V: TRBV7-9; CDR3: ASSLAPGGYT
J: TRBJ1-6; V: TRBV30; CDR3: AWSEKAPRGPSSYNSPLH
J: TRBJ2-7; V: TRBV5-6; CDR3: ASSFSGTYEQY
J: TRBJ1-1; V: TRBV11-2; CDR3: ASSLGPWTGKVWLEAF
J: TRBJ2-7; V: TRBV6-4; CDR3: ASEHRRRRADSYEQY
J: TRBJ2-7; V: TRBV29-1; CDR3: SVAAGPTYEQY
J: TRBJ1-4; V: TRBV15; CDR3: ATSRERTGLREKLF
J: TRBJ2-2; V: TRBV5-4; CDR3: ASTQGVNGELF
J: TRBJ1-2; V: TRBV7-4; CDR3: ASSLWGTGKRI
J: TRBJ2-6; V: TRBV6-7; CDR3: ASSYCQSPSGANVLT
J: TRBJ2-5; V: TRBV16; CDR3: ASSQPEVAGILWETQY
J: TRBJ1-6; V: TRBV19; CDR3: ASSPPSGGSYNSPLH
J: TRBJ1-2; V: TRBV2; CDR3: ASTKTDFGYT
J: TRBJ1-1; V: TRBV7-2; CDR3: ASSSTGPSPMNTEAF
J: TRBJ2-1; V: TRBV4-2; CDR3: ASSQPRTGEHTHTYNEQF
J: TRBJ1-1; V: TRBV10-3; CDR3: AMRSGTPGGTEAF